These T cell receptor beta chains were read from a single sample in a study of cytomegalovirus exposure and HLA in healthy donors. Using immunoSEQ multiplex PCR, the repertoire was profiled, and TCRdb retains in-frame clones only, with some absent. The repertoire holds more than 80,000 clones, with about 81% as singletons. The sequencing sample was made of PBMCs. These receptors were taken from a man aged 60-69 years in good health and CMV-seronegative. CDR3s include the opening cysteine and the closing phenylalanine or tryptophan. D genes are given only for firm matches. The size entry is marked missing in some rows and otherwise reads once, few, many or a size class.

CASSGGTSGHPSIDTQYF,TGTGCCAGTAGTGGCGGGACTAGCGGGCACCCTTCGATAGATACGCAGTATTTT,NA,TRBJ2-3,TRBD2,TRBV19
CASSDDRGSTDTQYF,TGTGCCAGCAGTGACGATAGGGGTAGCACAGATACGCAGTATTTT,medium-sized,TRBJ2-3,NA,TRBV6-4
CASSPQEETQYF,TGTGCCAGCTCACCACAGGAGGAGACCCAGTACTTC,NA,TRBJ2-5,NA,TRBV18
CASSHEQGDRELFF,TGTGCCAGCAGCCATGAACAGGGTGATCGGGAACTGTTTTTT,few,TRBJ1-4,NA,TRBV4-2
CAWSQRASSYNSPLHF,TGTGCCTGGAGCCAACGAGCGAGCTCCTATAATTCACCCCTCCACTTT,NA,TRBJ1-6,NA,TRBV30
CASSYDINYGYTF,TGTGCCAGCAGTTACGACATTAACTATGGCTACACCTTC,NA,TRBJ1-2,NA,TRBV6-5
CASSLGWPTAQYF,TGTGCCAGCAGCTTAGGATGGCCGACAGCGCAGTATTTT,NA,TRBJ2-3,NA,TRBV11-3
CASMSGTSAWYQETQYF,TGTGCCAGCATGTCCGGGACTAGCGCCTGGTACCAAGAGACCCAGTACTTC,NA,TRBJ2-5,TRBD2,TRBV7-2
CASSELGGGADEQYF,TGTGCCAGCAGTGAACTGGGCGGGGGGGCGGACGAGCAGTACTTC,NA,TRBJ2-7,TRBD2,TRBV2
CASSLVVTSSYEQYF,TGTGCCAGCAGCTTAGTAGTTACGAGCTCCTACGAGCAGTACTTC,NA,TRBJ2-7,NA,TRBV11-3
CASRGGTSGGFAYNEQFF,TGTGCCAGTCGGGGAGGGACTAGCGGGGGGTTTGCCTACAATGAGCAGTTCTTC,NA,TRBJ2-1,TRBD2,TRBV19
CASSSLGGEGTEAFF,TGCGCCAGCAGCTCTTTAGGGGGCGAGGGCACTGAAGCTTTCTTT,NA,TRBJ1-1,TRBD1,TRBV5-1
CASSKIGGQSEAFF,TGTGCCAGCAGCAAAATTGGGGGACAAAGTGAAGCTTTCTTT,NA,TRBJ1-1,NA,TRBV21-1
CASSLQGGEQFF,TGTGCCAGCAGCCTCCAGGGGGGTGAGCAGTTCTTC,NA,TRBJ2-1,NA,TRBV7-8
CASSRVASGGADTQYF,TGTGCCAGCAGCCGTGTCGCTAGCGGGGGCGCAGATACGCAGTATTTT,NA,TRBJ2-3,TRBD2,TRBV7-9
CASSSGAGAPGNEQFF,TGTGCCAGCAGCTCTGGGGCGGGGGCCCCGGGGAATGAGCAGTTCTTC,NA,TRBJ2-1,NA,TRBV11-2
CASSTRGRRTQETQYF,TGTGCCAGCTCTACACGGGGGAGGAGAACCCAAGAGACCCAGTACTTC,NA,TRBJ2-5,NA,TRBV6-7
CASSLGTGASNSPLHF,TGTGCCAGCAGCTTAGGGACAGGGGCGTCCAATTCACCCCTCCACTTT,NA,TRBJ1-6,TRBD1,TRBV13
CASSRQGAGELFF,TGTGCCAGCAGCCGACAGGGGGCCGGGGAGCTGTTTTTT,NA,TRBJ2-2,TRBD1,TRBV5-4
CASSLTGTGGYEQFF,TGTGCCAGCAGCTTAACCGGGACAGGGGGTTATGAGCAGTTCTTC,NA,TRBJ2-1,TRBD1,TRBV11-1
CASSFLTSGGNEQFF,TGTGCCAGCAGTTTTCTAACTAGCGGGGGGAATGAGCAGTTCTTC,NA,TRBJ2-1,TRBD2,TRBV6-5
CSVQGGGSNQPQHF,TGCAGCGTGCAGGGAGGGGGTAGCAATCAGCCCCAGCATTTT,NA,TRBJ1-5,NA,TRBV29-1
CASSFSGTGGFTNEKLFF,TGTGCCAGCAGCTTTTCCGGGACAGGGGGTTTCACTAATGAAAAACTGTTTTTT,NA,TRBJ1-4,TRBD1,TRBV11-2
CASSPTGGSGANVLTF,TGTGCCAGCAGCCCGACAGGGGGCTCTGGGGCCAACGTCCTGACTTTC,NA,TRBJ2-6,TRBD1,TRBV9
CASSPGQGGNYGYTF,TGCGCCAGCAGCCCTGGACAGGGGGGGAACTATGGCTACACCTTC,NA,TRBJ1-2,TRBD1,TRBV5-1
CASIYGGADTQYF,TGTGCCAGCATCTACGGGGGGGCGGATACGCAGTATTTT,NA,TRBJ2-3,TRBD2,TRBV6-6
CAISDRTSGETQYF,TGTGCCATCAGTGACAGGACTAGCGGGGAGACCCAGTACTTC,NA,TRBJ2-5,TRBD2,TRBV10-3
CASRVSGGDTQYF,TGTGCCAGCAGAGTCTCAGGGGGCGATACGCAGTATTTT,once,TRBJ2-3,TRBD1,TRBV2
CASSPLAGGTDTQYF,TGTGCCAGCAGCCCATTAGCGGGGGGCACAGATACGCAGTATTTT,NA,TRBJ2-3,TRBD2,TRBV5-6
CASSSPSQGNEQFF,TGTGCCAGCAGCTCCCCATCCCAGGGGAATGAGCAGTTCTTC,NA,TRBJ2-1,NA,TRBV7-8
CASRREGLYEQYF,TGCGCCAGCAGGAGGGAGGGTTTGTACGAGCAGTACTTC,once,TRBJ2-7,TRBD2,TRBV5-1
CASSPPGLAGYGELFF,TGTGCCAGCAGTCCTCCGGGACTAGCGGGGTACGGGGAGCTGTTTTTT,NA,TRBJ2-2,TRBD2,TRBV2
CASRGNRGGYEQYF,TGTGCCAGCAGGGGAAACAGGGGGGGATACGAGCAGTACTTC,NA,TRBJ2-7,NA,TRBV2
CASSTRTGNTGELFF,TGTGCCAGCAGCACACGGACAGGGAACACCGGGGAGCTGTTTTTT,NA,TRBJ2-2,TRBD1,TRBV5-4
CASSQDPRPTGDNRPQHF,TGCGCCAGCAGCCAAGACCCACGCCCGACAGGGGACAACCGGCCCCAGCATTTT,NA,TRBJ1-5,TRBD1,TRBV4-1
CASSLGGRTNTEAFF,TGCGCCAGCAGCTTGGGTGGCAGAACGAACACTGAAGCTTTCTTT,NA,TRBJ1-1,NA,TRBV5-1
CAWSVWGQGARRGYTF,TGTGCCTGGAGTGTATGGGGACAGGGGGCCCGTAGGGGCTACACCTTC,NA,TRBJ1-2,TRBD1,TRBV30
CASSSFGLGRLSSYNSPLHF,TGTGCCAGCAGTTCTTTTGGCCTGGGGAGGTTGAGCTCCTATAATTCACCCCTCCACTTT,NA,TRBJ1-6,NA,TRBV27
CASSFGSSYEQYF,TGTGCCAGCAGCTTCGGGAGCTCCTACGAGCAGTACTTC,NA,TRBJ2-7,NA,TRBV5-5
CASSLGGTEVTEAFF,TGTGCCAGCTCACTAGGGGGGACAGAGGTCACTGAAGCTTTCTTT,few,TRBJ1-1,TRBD1,TRBV18
CAWSVRGQQPQHF,TGTGCCTGGAGTGTGCGGGGGCAACAGCCCCAGCATTTT,NA,TRBJ1-5,NA,TRBV30
CASSPPPEETQYF,TGCGCCAGCAGCCCACCCCCTGAGGAGACCCAGTACTTC,NA,TRBJ2-5,NA,TRBV5-1
CASSQVGTGVSREKLFF,TGTGCCAGCAGCCAAGTTGGGACAGGGGTTTCTAGAGAAAAACTGTTTTTT,NA,TRBJ1-4,TRBD1,TRBV4-2
CASSLNPGGELFF,TGTGCCAGCAGCTTGAACCCGGGCGGGGAGCTGTTTTTT,NA,TRBJ2-2,NA,TRBV7-3
CASSFSDRGTGELFF,TGTGCCAGCAGCTTTTCCGACAGGGGGACCGGGGAGCTGTTTTTT,NA,TRBJ2-2,TRBD1,TRBV7-7
CASSPGPAGGRSYEQYF,TGTGCCAGCAGCCCGGGCCCAGCGGGGGGGAGGTCCTACGAGCAGTACTTC,few,TRBJ2-7,TRBD2,TRBV5-6
CASSSGTGTYGYTF,TGCGCCAGCAGCTCAGGAACAGGGACCTATGGCTACACCTTC,NA,TRBJ1-2,NA,TRBV5-1
CASSAQGLAGEYNEQFF,TGTGCCAGCAGCGCCCAGGGCCTGGCGGGGGAATACAATGAGCAGTTCTTC,few,TRBJ2-1,TRBD2,TRBV9
CATSREDRETGELFF,TGTGCCACCAGCAGAGAAGACAGGGAAACCGGGGAGCTGTTTTTT,NA,TRBJ2-2,TRBD1,TRBV15
CAIQNSERGPSGANVLTF,TGTGCCATCCAGAATTCAGAGCGGGGTCCCTCTGGGGCCAACGTCCTGACTTTC,NA,TRBJ2-6,TRBD2,TRBV10-3
CASSFRALGSPLHF,TGTGCCAGCAGTTTCAGGGCCCTAGGGTCACCCCTCCACTTT,NA,TRBJ1-6,NA,TRBV2
CASSQDGTAVGNTEAFF,TGCGCCAGCAGCCAAGATGGGACAGCCGTAGGGAACACTGAAGCTTTCTTT,NA,TRBJ1-1,TRBD1,TRBV4-1
CASRLGTPFSSGSRQSVHEQYF,TGTGCAAGTCGCTTAGGCACCCCCTTTAGTAGCGGGAGCCGACAGTCCGTCCACGAGCAGTACTTC,NA,TRBJ2-7,NA,TRBV12-2
CASSLSPATGTGGFKQYF,TGTGCCAGCAGCTTGTCCCCAGCGACCGGGACAGGGGGCTTCAAGCAGTACTTC,NA,TRBJ2-7,TRBD1,TRBV5-5
CASSLRAGGHTDTQYF,TGTGCCAGCAGCTTAAGGGCGGGGGGGCACACAGATACGCAGTATTTT,NA,TRBJ2-3,TRBD2,TRBV7-2
CASSYSKQAPYNEQFF,TGTGCCAGCAGTTACTCGAAACAGGCCCCCTACAATGAGCAGTTCTTC,NA,TRBJ2-1,NA,TRBV6-5
CASSPRGPKAGYTF,TGTGCCAGCAGCCCCAGGGGGCCTAAAGCTGGCTACACCTTC,NA,TRBJ1-2,TRBD1,TRBV7-6
CASLDRPSSGNTIYF,TGTGCCAGTTTGGACAGGCCGTCCTCTGGAAACACCATATATTTT,NA,TRBJ1-3,TRBD1,TRBV19
CAWSVTGWAPDTQYF,TGTGCCTGGAGTGTAACAGGGTGGGCTCCAGATACGCAGTATTTT,NA,TRBJ2-3,NA,TRBV30